Each of the 24 T cell receptor beta chains below was sequenced from the same sample in a study of blood T cell repertoires in COVID-19. The data were produced by immunoSEQ multiplex PCR, yet TCRdb's version contains in-frame clones alone and is incomplete. Of about 170,000 clones in the sample, under 95% were seen once. Sequenced input: peripheral blood. The receptors were gathered from a man aged 18 to 30 with COVID-19, enrolled during active disease.

This chain links TRBV28 with TRBJ2-2; a weak D match, TRBD2 (5 bases). Germline assignment: CDR1 MDHEN and CDR2 SYDVKM. The CDR3 is made up of 16 amino acids. Deletions cut 6 bases from V and 2 bases from J, with 16 bases between. The CDR3 reads CASRRTRSGNTGELFF. The DNA of the CDR3 is TGTGCCAGCAGACGCACCCGGAGCGGAAACACCGGGGAGCTGTTTTTT.

The chain is built from TRBV30 and TRBJ1-1, with a possible D match to TRBD1 (6 bases). CDR3 length equals 14 residues. Per germline, CDR1 GTSNPN and CDR2 SVGIG (reference sequence). Deletions cut 2 bases from V and 5 bases from J, with 15 bases between. The CDR3 reads CAWSNRVGRTEAFF. The CDR3 coding sequence is TGTGCCTGGAGTAACAGGGTCGGGAGGACTGAAGCTTTCTTT.

The table lists this clone with a few counts. This chain links TRBV7-9 with TRBJ2-7, with D perhaps TRBD2 (7 bases). Germline V gene data show CDR1 as SEHNR and CDR2 as FQNEAQ (reference sequence). The CDR3 has 14 amino acids. The germline V and J ends were trimmed by 6 bases and 3 bases, with 15 bases remaining between them. In DNA form, the CDR3 reads TGTGCCAGCAGGGGGGCGGGAGACGACTACGAGCAGTACTTC. It encodes CASRGAGDDYEQYF.

V usage is TRBV9 and J usage is TRBJ1-3, with 7 bases aligning to TRBD1. The germline V gene has CDR1 SGDLS and CDR2 YYNGEE. This CDR3 has 15 amino acids. J was trimmed by 4 bases and V by 2 bases; bases with no gene match: 6. The CDR3 is CASSVTGTEGNTIYF. CDR3 coding DNA: TGTGCCAGCAGCGTTACCGGGACAGAAGGAAACACCATATATTTT.

This chain connects TRBV11-2 to TRBJ1-1; 8 nucleotides align to TRBD1. The CDR3 is 19 residues long. The V segment lost 2 bases and the J segment 0 bases; nucleotides outside the gene matches: 14. The V gene's germline CDR1 is SGHAT and CDR2 FQNNGV. The CDR3 spells CASSLSFARGRMLNTEAFF. The CDR3 DNA reads as TGTGCCAGCAGCTTAAGTTTTGCCAGGGGGCGCATGCTGAACACTGAAGCTTTCTTT.

This sequence joins TRBV27 and TRBJ2-1; 8 positions agree with TRBD1. Per the germline V gene, CDR1 is MNHEY and CDR2 is SMNVEV (reference sequence). V trimming: 1 base; J trimming: 8 bases; junction bases outside the gene matches: 7. The CDR3 spans 15 residues. CDR3 coding DNA: TGTGCCAGCAGTTTATTTTCAGGGGGCGAGGATGAGCAGTTCTTC. Translated, it gives CASSLFSGGEDEQFF.

On this clone itself: This CDR3 is also generated by other DNA sequences in the sample. The CDR3 is CASSIGRASYNEQFF. The CDR3 nucleotides are TGTGCCAGTAGTATAGGTCGAGCGTCCTACAATGAGCAGTTCTTC. The gene calls are TRBV19 and TRBJ2-1; D unclear. V lost 1 base and J lost 1, with 8 bases in between. Germline-derived CDR1 and CDR2 are LNHDA and SQIVND (reference sequence). The CDR3 loop spans 15 amino acids. The full variable domain, rest sourced from reference TRBV19 and TRBJ2-1, is DGGITQSPKYLFRKEGQNVTLSCEQNLNHDAMYWYRQDPGQGLRLIYYSQIVNDFQKGDIAEGYSVSREKKESFPLTVTSAQKNPTAFYLCASSIGRASYNEQFFGPGTRLTVL.

The chain has TRBV5-1 and TRBJ1-2; 7 bases agree with TRBD1. V lost 4 bases to trimming and J lost 5 bases; unmatched junction nucleotides: 11. The CDR3 consists of 15 residues. Germline CDR1 SGHRS, CDR2 YFSETQ. The CDR3 DNA reads as TGCGCCAGCAGCCTTTCGACAGGGTGGGAGTATGGCTACACCTTC. It translates to CASSLSTGWEYGYTF.

This clone was seen once. The gene calls are TRBV29-1 and TRBJ1-1; 7 bases align to TRBD1. The CDR3 consists of 13 residues. Unmatched junction bases numbered 9, after V lost 7 bases and J lost 4 bases. The germline gives CDR1 SQVTM, CDR2 ANQGSEA. CDR3 sequence: CSAYTSGGTEAFF. CDR3 nucleotides: TGCAGCGCCTACACCTCAGGGGGCACTGAAGCTTTCTTT.

The CDR3 nucleotides are TGCGCCAGCAGCTTGGTACAGGGGGCGCGGGGCTACACCTTC. This encodes CASSLVQGARGYTF. The chain recombines TRBV5-1 with TRBJ1-2; 9 bases map to TRBD1. V shed 0 bases and J 8 bases; nucleotides not matched to a gene: 5. Germline values: CDR1 SGHRS, CDR2 YFSETQ. The CDR3 runs 14 residues. Supplemented by reference TRBV5-1 and TRBJ1-2, the full variable domain reads KAGVTQTPRYLIKTRGQQVTLSCSPISGHRSVSWYQQTPGQGLQFLFEYFSETQRNKGNFPGRFSGRQFSNSRSEMNVSTLELGDSALYLCASSLVQGARGYTFGSGTRLTVV.

The chain joins TRBV6-2 or TRBV6-3 to TRBJ1-5, with D possibly being TRBD1 (5 bases). The V end lost 5 bases, the J end lost 0 bases, and 11 bases lay between the germline ends. Germline V gene data show CDR1 as MNHEY and CDR2 as SVGEGT. The CDR3 loop spans 15 amino acids. CDR3 in amino acids: CASSNQGSSNQPQHF. The CDR3 nucleotides read TGTGCCAGCAGTAACCAGGGAAGTAGCAATCAGCCCCAGCATTTT.

V usage is TRBV3-1 (or the pseudogene TRBV3-2) and J usage is TRBJ2-4; D uncertain. V lost 3 bases to trimming and J lost 0 bases, with 12 bases between them. The CDR3 has 16 residues. In germline, CDR1 is LGHDT, CDR2 YNNKEL (reference sequence). CDR3 sequence: CASSHGFSLAKNIQYF. CDR3 sequence (DNA): TGTGCCAGCAGCCACGGGTTCTCTTTAGCCAAAAACATTCAGTACTTC.

This clone was counted once. This chain connects TRBV18 to TRBJ2-7, with D possibly TRBD1 on 5 matching bases. Per the germline V gene, CDR1 is KGHSH and CDR2 is LQKENI. The CDR3 length is 14 residues. Trimming removed 0 bases at V and 7 bases at J, with 13 bases between. CDR3 residues: CASSPPTAPREQYF. The CDR3 DNA sequence: TGTGCCAGCTCACCACCGACAGCCCCTAGAGAGCAGTACTTC.

This clone was observed once. CDR3 loop: CATMGHSYNEQFF. The CDR3 DNA sequence: TGTGCCACCATGGGACATAGCTACAATGAGCAGTTCTTC. J is TRBJ2-1 and V is TRBV24-1, with a weak D call TRBD1 (6 bases). The germline V gene has CDR1 KGHDR and CDR2 SFDVKD. The CDR3 sequence is 13 residues long. Trimming removed 8 bases from V and 3 bases from J, with 10 bases in between.

The genes are TRBV28 and TRBJ2-2; 7 bases map to TRBD2. This CDR3 is 15 amino acids long. Germline V gene data show CDR1 as MDHEN and CDR2 as SYDVKM. V was pared by 3 bases and J by 3 bases, with 4 bases of the junction left unmatched. The CDR3 region is CASSLGGFDTGELFF. The CDR3 region has the DNA TGTGCCAGCAGTTTGGGGGGGTTTGACACCGGGGAGCTGTTTTTT.

V usage is TRBV2 and J usage is TRBJ2-2; D is unresolved. CDR1 SNHLY and CDR2 FYNNEI come from the germline V gene. The CDR3 runs 13 residues. V dropped 7 bases and J dropped 2 bases, with 8 bases sitting between them. This CDR3 is CASISVNTGELFF. For the CDR3, the DNA is TGTGCCAGCATAAGCGTTAACACCGGGGAGCTGTTTTTT.

The chain links TRBV9 to TRBJ1-3; maybe TRBD1 (6 bases). V lost 0 bases to trimming and J lost 1 base, with 17 bases between them. Germline V gene data show CDR1 as SGDLS and CDR2 as YYNGEE. CDR3 size: 18 residues. As DNA, the CDR3 is TGTGCCAGCAGCGTAGCTCTCACAGGGAAAGGGTCTGGAAACACCATATATTTT. It translates to CASSVALTGKGSGNTIYF.

J is TRBJ2-1 and V is TRBV10-3, with 11 bases identical to TRBD2. The V gene end was trimmed by 6 bases and the J gene end by 6 bases; junction bases not matched to a gene: 7. Germline CDR1 is ENHRY and CDR2 is SYGVKD. The CDR3 length is 15 residues. In DNA form, the CDR3 reads TGTGCCATCAGCGAATACCTAGCGGGAGGCAATGAGCAGTTCTTC. This encodes CAISEYLAGGNEQFF.

The chain recombines TRBV2 with TRBJ1-4, with unresolved D. Germline CDR1 reads SNHLY; CDR2 reads FYNNEI. Trimming removed 6 bases from V and 5 bases from J, with 10 bases in between. The CDR3 spans 13 residues. The CDR3 here is CASRTNRNEKLFF. CDR3 DNA: TGTGCCAGCAGGACAAATCGGAATGAAAAACTGTTTTTT.

The V and J genes are TRBV28 and TRBJ1-2; D unresolved. Germline V CDR1 and CDR2: MDHEN, SYDVKM. The CDR3 runs 13 residues. Trimming left V 2 bases short and J 4 bases short, with 8 bases between. CDR3 loop: CASSLEQFYGYTF. The CDR3 nucleotides are TGTGCCAGCAGTTTAGAACAGTTCTATGGCTACACCTTC.

CDR3 region: CASSQDTTSGRGEQFF. The CDR3, as DNA: TGCGCCAGCAGCCAAGACACAACGAGCGGGAGAGGTGAGCAGTTCTTC. The chain has TRBV4-3 and TRBJ2-1; TRBD2 matches at 8 bases. V was pared by 0 bases and J by 9 bases, with 10 bases of the junction left unmatched. The CDR3 is 16 residues long. Germline assignment: CDR1 LGHNA and CDR2 YSLEER.

The chain carries TRBV5-4 and TRBJ1-5; perhaps TRBD1 as D (5 bases). CDR1 and CDR2 (germline): SGHNT, YYREEE (reference sequence). Trimming removed 4 bases from V and 4 bases from J, with 12 bases in between. The CDR3 has 14 residues. The CDR3 is CASSLWGRNQPQHF. Here the CDR3 DNA reads TGTGCCAGCAGCCTCTGGGGGAGGAATCAGCCCCAGCATTTT.

The chain recombines TRBV27 with TRBJ1-2; TRBD1 aligns across 10 bases. This CDR3 contains 15 residues. Trimming took 2 bases from V and 7 from J; bases not matched to a gene: 7. Germline CDR1 and CDR2: MNHEY and SMNVEV (reference sequence). CDR3 amino acids: CASSLMGQGWSGYTF. The CDR3 DNA is TGTGCCAGCAGTTTAATGGGACAGGGGTGGTCTGGCTACACCTTC.

The J gene is TRBJ1-4, the V gene TRBV28; 10 bases fit TRBD1. This CDR3 has 17 amino acids. Per germline, CDR1 MDHEN and CDR2 SYDVKM. V was clipped by 5 bases and J by 2 bases; unmatched bases: 8. The chain's CDR3 is CASSPLGTGDTNEKLFF. CDR3 DNA: TGTGCCAGCAGTCCCTTAGGGACAGGGGATACTAATGAAAAACTGTTTTTT.